This TCR beta chain originates from a study of cytotoxic CD8 clonotypes in ibrutinib-treated CLL. The V gene lost 7 bases and the J gene lost 1 base, with 14 bases spanning the gap. Germline-derived CDR1 and CDR2 are SQVTM and ANQGSEA. CDR3 length: 13 residues. Data came from immunoSEQ multiplex PCR; TCRdb stores just in-frame clones and leaves some out. The sample consists of roughly 300,000 clones, 65% to 85% of them appearing once. This receptor was identified in a human donor with chronic lymphocytic leukemia. This chain uses TRBV29-1 with TRBJ2-7; D may be TRBD1 (6 bases). Sample: PBMCs, taken at disease progression, from a patient treated with ibrutinib. The CDR3: CSAEGEPSYEQYF. CDR3 nucleotide sequence: TGCAGCGCCGAGGGGGAGCCGTCCTACGAGCAGTACTTC.